Following are 22 T cell receptor beta chains from one sample sequenced in a study of blood T cell repertoires in COVID-19. Assay used: immunoSEQ multiplex PCR; TCRdb lists only in-frame clones, some missing. The sample lists about 160,000 clones, approximately 90% seen once, with more than 6.5% in the top ten. The sample taken for sequencing was PBMCs or T cells enriched from blood (not recorded which). The receptor set was obtained from a woman between 45 and 60 years old who had recovered from COVID-19.

The CDR3 DNA follows: TGTGCCAGCAGCACAAACCGGGACAGCTCTGGAAACACCATATATTTT. Translation gives CASSTNRDSSGNTIYF. The chain employs TRBV11-3 and TRBJ1-3; 7 bases agree with TRBD1. The CDR3 has 16 amino acids. CDR1 and CDR2 from the germline V gene are SGHNT and YENEEA. J was trimmed by 0 bases and V by 5 bases; bases with no gene match: 7.

This clone was found once. The chain combines TRBV3-1 (or the pseudogene TRBV3-2) with TRBJ2-1; the D gene is possibly TRBD1 (7 bases). The CDR3 has 19 amino acids. The germline gives CDR1 LGHDT, CDR2 YNNKEL (reference sequence). V was shortened by 4 bases and J by 5 bases, with 27 bases between the two germline ends. CDR3 nucleotide sequence: TGTGCCAGCAGCCGAAATAAACCTAAGGGCAGGGGGGAAAACAATGAGCAGTTCTTC. It translates to CASSRNKPKGRGENNEQFF.

The chain recombines TRBV30 with TRBJ1-5; a weak D match, TRBD1 (6 bases). Germline CDR1 and CDR2: GTSNPN and SVGIG (reference sequence). The V gene lost 1 base and the J gene lost 3 bases, with 7 bases spanning the gap. The CDR3 has 13 residues. CDR3 nucleotide sequence: TGTGCCTGGAGTGGACAGGTCAATCAGCCCCAGCATTTT. This translates into CAWSGQVNQPQHF.

The sample holds a few counts of this clone. The CDR3, as DNA: TGTGCCAGCAGCGGCCAGGGGTTAAGCAATCAGCCCCAGCATTTT. It encodes CASSGQGLSNQPQHF. The chain is built from TRBV6-6 and TRBJ1-5, with a weak D call TRBD1 (6 bases). This CDR3 spans 15 amino acids. The germline V gene encodes CDR1 MNHNY and CDR2 SVGAGI (reference sequence). The germline V and J ends were trimmed by 6 bases and 1 base, with 13 bases remaining between them.

The CDR3 region is CASGQQGPGGYTF. CDR3 DNA: TGCGCCAGCGGACAACAGGGCCCGGGAGGCTACACCTTC. This chain joins TRBV5-1 and TRBJ1-2, with a weak D call TRBD1 (6 bases). Germline CDR1 and CDR2: SGHRS and YFSETQ. The CDR3 consists of 13 residues. V lost 7 bases, J lost 8 bases, and 18 bases lay in between. Looking up the rest from reference TRBV5-1 and TRBJ1-2 gives the full variable domain: KAGVTQTPRYLIKTRGQQVTLSCSPISGHRSVSWYQQTPGQGLQFLFEYFSETQRNKGNFPGRFSGRQFSNSRSEMNVSTLELGDSALYLCASGQQGPGGYTFGSGTRLTVV.

This chain connects TRBV4-2 to TRBJ1-2; 8 nucleotides align to TRBD1. With 3 bases clipped from V and 4 bases from J, the junction kept 4 bases outside the gene matches. CDR3 length: 14 amino acids. CDR1 and CDR2 from the germline V gene are LGHNA and YNFKEQ. DNA of the CDR3: TGTGCCAGCAGCCAGGGACAGGACTTCTATGGCTACACCTTC. Translation gives CASSQGQDFYGYTF.

This rearrangement joins TRBV9 to TRBJ2-1; the match to TRBD2 covers 8 bases. Germline V gene data show CDR1 as SGDLS and CDR2 as YYNGEE. This CDR3 comprises 16 residues. With 0 bases clipped from V and 1 base from J, the junction kept 3 bases outside the gene matches. CDR3 sequence: CASSVGSGGSYNEQFF. For the CDR3, the DNA is TGTGCCAGCAGCGTAGGAAGCGGGGGTTCCTACAATGAGCAGTTCTTC.

The chain joins TRBV27 to TRBJ1-1, with D possibly matching TRBD1 (6 bases). Germline V gene sequence: CDR1 MNHEY, CDR2 SMNVEV (reference sequence). V lost 2 bases and J lost 5, with 9 bases in between. This CDR3 is built from 13 residues. In nucleotides, the CDR3 is TGTGCCAGCAGTTTAAACAGGGTTACTGAAGCTTTCTTT. Amino acids: CASSLNRVTEAFF.

The rearrangement uses TRBV24-1 and TRBJ2-3, with 10 positions matching TRBD1. Germline values: CDR1 KGHDR, CDR2 SFDVKD. The V segment lost 4 bases and the J segment 5 bases; nucleotides outside the gene matches: 5. The CDR3 spans 15 residues. The CDR3 spells CATSDPDRGQDTQYF. DNA for the CDR3: TGTGCCACCAGTGACCCAGACAGGGGGCAAGATACGCAGTATTTT.

The chain employs TRBV5-1 and TRBJ2-7, with 10 bases that match TRBD1. Germline V gene data show CDR1 as SGHRS and CDR2 as YFSETQ. V lost 4 bases, J lost 3 bases, and 4 bases stayed unmatched. There are 14 residues in the CDR3. Here the CDR3 reads CASSATGGFYEQYF. Written as DNA, the CDR3 is TGCGCCAGCAGCGCGACAGGGGGCTTCTACGAGCAGTACTTC.

The gene calls are TRBV9 and TRBJ2-7; D perhaps matches TRBD1 (6 bases). V was pared by 0 bases and J by 5 bases, with 15 bases between. CDR3 size: 15 residues. The germline gives CDR1 SGDLS, CDR2 YYNGEE. DNA of the CDR3: TGTGCCAGCAGCGTAGGCCCTGGACAGTCGGACGAGCAGTACTTC. Encoded protein: CASSVGPGQSDEQYF.

The chain couples TRBV28 to TRBJ2-7; 8 nucleotides agree with TRBD1. Germline trimming cut 6 bases from V and 0 bases from J; bases unmatched to any gene: 7. Germline V gives CDR1 MDHEN, CDR2 SYDVKM. CDR3 length: 15 amino acids. CDR3 region: CASRTTGASSYEQYF. CDR3 nucleotides: TGTGCCAGCAGGACGACAGGGGCCAGCTCCTACGAGCAGTACTTC.

The chain combines TRBV21-1 with TRBJ1-1; the D call in the table, TRBD1, was not verified against the DNA. TRBV21-1 is a listed pseudogene. CDR3 size: 19 residues. CDR3 loop: CASSNRDRVGLAMNTEAFF. As DNA, the CDR3 is TGTGCCAGCAGCAACCGGGACAGGGTGGGGTTGGCCATGAACACTGAAGCTTTCTTT.

The gene calls are TRBV7-3 and TRBJ2-1; D might be TRBD2 (5 bases). The CDR3 runs 15 residues. V was shortened by 4 bases and J by 4 bases, with 14 bases between the two germline ends. CDR1 is SGHTA and CDR2 is FQGTGA in the germline V gene. As DNA, the CDR3 is TGTGCCAGCAGCTCCCCGGCTAGCTCTTACAATGAGCAGTTCTTC. It encodes CASSSPASSYNEQFF.

This chain joins TRBV5-1 and TRBJ1-2; 8 nucleotides match TRBD1. The CDR3 runs 14 residues. The trim removed 2 bases at V and 7 bases at J, leaving 7 bases unmatched. Germline V gene lookup returns CDR1 SGHRS and CDR2 YFSETQ. The CDR3 nucleotides are TGCGCCAGCAGCTTACTCACAGGGGGAGGTGGCTACACCTTC. Its protein is CASSLLTGGGGYTF.

This chain uses TRBV20-1 with TRBJ2-5; D not certain. This CDR3 region has 15 residues. Trimming cost V 3 bases and J 1 base, with 15 bases left between them. Per the germline V gene, CDR1 is DFQATT and CDR2 is SNEGSKA (reference sequence). CDR3 amino acids: CSASSASVGQETQYF. The CDR3 DNA reads TGCAGTGCTAGTTCAGCGTCGGTAGGCCAAGAGACCCAGTACTTC.

The V and J genes are TRBV5-1 and TRBJ1-2; D not resolved. Trimming removed 0 bases from V and 4 bases from J, with 7 bases in between. CDR1 is SGHRS, CDR2 YFSETQ, per germline. The CDR3 contains 13 residues. DNA for the CDR3: TGCGCCAGCAGCTTGGATCCCCGCTATGGCTACACCTTC. It codes for CASSLDPRYGYTF.

The chain combines TRBV10-3 with TRBJ1-1; D perhaps matches TRBD1 (6 bases). Germline CDR1 reads ENHRY; CDR2 reads SYGVKD. Trimming took off 3 bases at V and 1 base at J, with 12 bases between the two ends. CDR3 length: 15 amino acids. The CDR3 DNA sequence: TGTGCCATCAGTGACCCCGGGACACGGAACACTGAAGCTTTCTTT. It codes for CAISDPGTRNTEAFF.

The chain employs TRBV30 and TRBJ1-1; TRBD1 matches at 7 bases. V lost 6 bases to trimming and J lost 1 base; unmatched junction nucleotides: 5. The CDR3 has 13 amino acids. CDR1 is GTSNPN, CDR2 SVGIG, per germline (reference sequence). DNA for the CDR3: TGTGCCTGCTCGGGACAGCCGAACACTGAAGCTTTCTTT. Translation gives CACSGQPNTEAFF. Together with reference TRBV30 and TRBJ1-1, the CDR3 gives the full variable domain: SQTIHQWPATLVQPVGSPLSLECTVEGTSNPNLYWYRQAAGRGLQLLFYSVGIGQISSEVPQNLSASRPQDRQFILSSKKLLLSDSGFYLCACSGQPNTEAFFGQGTRLTVV.

The chain is built from TRBV25-1 and TRBJ1-1; possibly TRBD1 for D (5 bases). Germline CDR1 reads MGHDK; CDR2 reads SYGVNS. This CDR3 is built from 14 residues. V lost 4 bases and J lost 5, with 14 bases in between. CDR3 bases: TGTGCCAGCAGTGGACCGGGGGTTAAGACTGAAGCTTTCTTT. It yields the protein CASSGPGVKTEAFF. The full variable domain, in which reference TRBV25-1 and TRBJ1-1 provide the parts outside the CDR3, is EADIYQTPRYLVIGTGKKITLECSQTMGHDKMYWYQQDPGMELHLIHYSYGVNSTEKGDLSSESTVSRIRTEHFPLTLESARPSHTSQYLCASSGPGVKTEAFFGQGTRLTVV.

The V and J genes are TRBV18 and TRBJ2-3; 9 bases fit TRBD1. Germline values: CDR1 KGHSH, CDR2 LQKENI. CDR3 length: 16 amino acids. With V trimmed by 3 bases and J by 4 bases, 8 bases remained unmatched. CDR3 sequence (DNA): TGTGCCAGCTCACCCTTCACGACAGGGGGGGCAGATACGCAGTATTTT. This gives the protein CASSPFTTGGADTQYF.

The V gene is TRBV6-6, the J gene TRBJ2-3; 10 bases map to TRBD2. This CDR3 comprises 16 residues. V was clipped by 4 bases and J by 4 bases; unmatched bases: 8. The germline gives CDR1 MNHNY, CDR2 SVGAGI (reference sequence). Written as DNA, the CDR3 is TGTGCCAGCAGTTCTGGAGCGGGGGGGCGTCCAGATACGCAGTATTTT. Its protein product is CASSSGAGGRPDTQYF.